This TCR beta chain was identified during a study of blood T cell repertoires in COVID-19 (TCRdb year 2020). About the investigation overall: The collaborator samples originated in the United States, Italy and Spain and spanned the acute and convalescent phases of COVID-19. The prospective study material was composed of cDNA or gDNA derived from T cells, B-cell-depleted T cells, or PBMCs. The dataset comprised deeply sampled blood TCRbeta repertoires from subjects exposed to, actively infected with, or recovered from COVID-19. The repertoires were released in a freely available public database intended as a resource for research on the immune response to SARS-CoV-2. Samples came from the ongoing ImmuneRACE study (first 160 participants) plus 1,254 subjects from 6 global collaborators. Nearly every sample came with metadata listing a de-identified subject ID, COVID-19 status, age in years and sex. Where available, HLA class I and class II types were taken from metadata supplied by the sample provider and were not determined by assay-based typing. The full study reports these points: The amount of clinical and demographic metadata varied by source and participant and was provided uncurated.

In the case of this clone: The clone's antigen remains unknown. Base qualities are not provided; no much larger clone lies one nucleotide away.

According to the germline V gene, CDR1 reads SGHTA and CDR2 reads FQGNSA. CDR3 length: 16 amino acids, cysteine to phenylalanine. Only the CDR3 part of the read is kept: 48 bases, read in frame from the first base. V is pruned by 2 bases and J by 0 bases, leaving 3 bases of the junction without a gene match. Participants in the prospective study were aged roughly 18 to 89 years, lived in approximately 26 United States geographic areas, and enrolled through a virtual design. To assign participants to cohorts, the prospective study relied on clinical history that participants themselves reported in a screening survey and a study questionnaire. ImmuneRACE Cohort 3 recovered participants were defined by two consecutive negative NP/OP PCR tests, healthcare professional clearance, or symptom resolution. Mobile phlebotomists in the prospective study collected whole blood, serum and a nasopharyngeal or oropharyngeal swab from every participant. Prospective study participants could optionally give additional blood draws and questionnaires over a roughly two-month period. Prospective study blood samples were shipped either frozen or at room temperature before DNA extraction.

The immunoSEQ Assay, a bias-controlled multiplex PCR, was used to amplify TCRbeta CDR3 regions from genomic DNA. On the study's bioinformatics: Nucleated cell counts per sample were estimated from amplification of reference gene primers within the assay. Sequence reads were collapsed and filtered to measure the absolute abundance of every unique TCRbeta CDR3 rearrangement. For each sample, productive Simpson clonality was calculated by taking the square root of Simpson's diversity index across productive rearrangements. TCRdb's version of the immuneACCESS table is confined to in-frame rearrangements and falls short of the full clone set. An unresolved V gene accounts for under half of the shortfall where checked; the remainder is of unknown origin. V, J and clone size reflect that table, while D and trimming were determined from the DNA. For this sample the table gives roughly 150,000 clones, of which 86% were detected only once. Jointly, the top ten make up under 4.5% of the sample.

Sequenced sample: PBMCs or T cells enriched from blood (not recorded which). The V and J genes are TRBV7-2 and TRBJ1-3; 8 of the junction bases match TRBD1. This clonotype was obtained from a man over 45 who had recovered from COVID-19. The CDR3 region reads CASSLTGTGSGNTIYF. The nucleotides read TGTGCCAGCAGCTTAACCGGGACAGGCTCTGGAAACACCATATATTTT. Supplemented by the reference TRBV7-2 and TRBJ1-3 proteins around the CDR3, the complete variable domain is GAGVSQSPSNKVTEKGKDVELRCDPISGHTALYWYRQSLGQGLEFLIYFQGNSAPDKSGLPSDRFSAERTGGSVSTLTIQRTQQEDSAVYLCASSLTGTGSGNTIYFGEGSWLTVV.